The clone carrying this TCR beta chain showed up just a few times. Time point in this sample: sample taken at primary tumor resection. Unsorted whole RNA samples from tumor, nontumor lung or frozen PBMC were sequenced. This entry comes from a study of spatial heterogeneity in lung cancer. The presence of a unique molecular identifier marked each TCR cDNA molecule. Via MiXCR, TCRdb re-called the 5' RACE reads, giving one row per CDR3 protein. The sample records about 85,000 distinct CDR3 sequences, about 20% being singletons. Trimming took off 7 bases at V and 2 bases at J, with 12 bases between the two ends. The CDR3 loop spans 14 amino acids. Looked up from germline, CDR1 is MNHEY and CDR2 is SVGAGI.

This receptor was identified in a male donor with early-stage non-small cell lung cancer. This chain uses TRBV6-5 with TRBJ1-5; unclear D gene. The starting material was PBMCs, obtained at surgery. CDR3 bases: TGTGCCAGCACTCTCAAGAGGGGCAATCAGCCCCAGCATTTT. It yields the protein CASTLKRGNQPQHF.